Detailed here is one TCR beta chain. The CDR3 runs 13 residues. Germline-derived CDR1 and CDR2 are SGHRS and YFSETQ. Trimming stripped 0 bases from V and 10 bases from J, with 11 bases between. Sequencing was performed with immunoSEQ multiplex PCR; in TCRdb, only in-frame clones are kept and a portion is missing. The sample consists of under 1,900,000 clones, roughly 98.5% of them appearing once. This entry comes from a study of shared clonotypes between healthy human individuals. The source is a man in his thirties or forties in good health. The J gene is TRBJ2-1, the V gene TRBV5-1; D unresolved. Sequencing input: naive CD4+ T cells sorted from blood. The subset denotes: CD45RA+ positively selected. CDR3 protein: CASSLAELGEQFF. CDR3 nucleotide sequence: TGCGCCAGCAGCTTGGCCGAACTCGGGGAGCAGTTCTTC. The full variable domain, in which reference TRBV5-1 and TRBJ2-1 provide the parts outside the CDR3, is KAGVTQTPRYLIKTRGQQVTLSCSPISGHRSVSWYQQTPGQGLQFLFEYFSETQRNKGNFPGRFSGRQFSNSRSEMNVSTLELGDSALYLCASSLAELGEQFFGPGTRLTVL.